Given below is one TCR beta chain in context. The data stem from a study of blood T cell repertoires in COVID-19. The germline CDR1 and CDR2 sequences are MDHEN and SYDVKM. This CDR3 contains 17 residues. The ends were cut back, 6 bases at V and 0 bases at J, with 17 bases in the middle. Here immunoSEQ multiplex PCR was the method, and the copy in TCRdb shows in-frame clones only, minus some. The repertoire holds about 100,000 clones, with 80% as singletons. The rearrangement links TRBV28 to TRBJ1-4; the D gene is possibly TRBD1 (5 bases). The TCR comes from a man in his sixties or seventies with active or convalescent COVID-19. The specimen was peripheral blood. The CDR3 region is CASSPAGGLATNEKLFF. DNA for the CDR3: TGTGCCAGCAGCCCCGCTGGGGGACTAGCAACTAATGAAAAACTGTTTTTT. The variable domain in full, with the rest retrieved from reference TRBV28 and TRBJ1-4, is DVKVTQSSRYLVKRTGEKVFLECVQDMDHENMFWYRQDPGLGLRLIYFSYDVKMKEKGDIPEGYSVSREKKERFSLILESASTNQTSMYLCASSPAGGLATNEKLFFGSGTQLSVL.